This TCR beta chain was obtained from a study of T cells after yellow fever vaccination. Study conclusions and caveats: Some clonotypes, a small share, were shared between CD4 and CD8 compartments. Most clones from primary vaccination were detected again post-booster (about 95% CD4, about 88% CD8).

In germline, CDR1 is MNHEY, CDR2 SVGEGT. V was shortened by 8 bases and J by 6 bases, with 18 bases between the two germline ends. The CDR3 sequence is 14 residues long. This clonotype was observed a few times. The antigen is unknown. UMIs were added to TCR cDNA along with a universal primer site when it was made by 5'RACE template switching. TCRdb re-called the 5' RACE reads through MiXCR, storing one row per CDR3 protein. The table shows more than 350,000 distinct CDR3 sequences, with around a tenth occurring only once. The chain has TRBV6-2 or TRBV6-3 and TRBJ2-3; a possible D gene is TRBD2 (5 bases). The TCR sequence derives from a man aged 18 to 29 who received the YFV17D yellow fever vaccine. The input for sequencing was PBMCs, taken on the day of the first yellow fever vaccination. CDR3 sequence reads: CASERGTQRDTQYF. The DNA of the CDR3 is TGTGCCAGCGAACGGGGAACCCAACGGGATACGCAGTATTTT.